This TCR beta chain was recorded in a study of T-cell memory formation after mild COVID-19. Across the whole study: Each donor largely had its own TCR clusters. Overall study findings and caveats: While clones contracting from day 15 to 85 were balanced between CD4 and CD8, later expanders leaned CD4+. Some responding clones appeared in pre-infection memory, suggesting cross-reactive memory joined.

Libraries for TCRalpha and TCRbeta carried sample barcodes and unique molecular identifiers via 5'RACE. One entry per CDR3 protein results from TCRdb running MiXCR on the 5' RACE reads. The sample consists of 350,000 to 450,000 distinct CDR3 sequences, roughly 26% of them appearing once. On this clonotype itself: Its antigen remains unidentified.

The CDR3 is 15 residues long. Per germline, CDR1 MNHEY and CDR2 SVGAGI. V shed 5 bases, J shed 3 bases, and the junction held 4 bases outside the gene matches. The clonotype comes from an adult woman who had mild COVID-19 (a few samples of this study predate the infection). Cell type and time point are not known. The material sequenced was PBMCs or a T cell subset sorted from them (not recorded which). The rearrangement uses TRBV6-5 and TRBJ2-1; 10 nucleotides align to TRBD2. The CDR3 nucleotides read TGTGCCAGCAGTACTCTAGCGGGAGTCTACAATGAGCAGTTCTTC. It encodes CASSTLAGVYNEQFF.